These 15 T cell receptor beta chains originate from one sample sequenced in a study of T cell responses to AZD1222 COVID-19 vaccine (TCRdb year 2021). The library was generated by the immunoSEQ multiplex PCR assay. Held by TCRdb, this immuneACCESS table contains in-frame sequences only and omits some clones. Under half of the omission traces to an unresolved V gene where checked; the cause of the rest is unknown. The sample includes just under 80,000 clones, with 92% observed a single time. The ten largest account for around 5.1% of the sample. The intended sense of this specimen's time point label: about 28 days (+/-7) after the second vaccine dose. The input for sequencing was peripheral blood, taken 28 days after the second AZD1222 dose. These receptors were obtained from an adult who received the AZD1222 COVID-19 vaccine.

The V and J genes are TRBV6-5 and TRBJ2-7; 7 bases fit TRBD1. Unmatched junction bases numbered 6, after V lost 4 bases and J lost 6 bases. Germline assignment: CDR1 MNHEY and CDR2 SVGAGI. This CDR3 is 13 amino acids long. The CDR3 nucleotides read TGTGCCAGCAGTTCAGTGACAGGGCGCGAGCAGTACTTC. This codes for CASSSVTGREQYF.

This sequence joins TRBV2 and TRBJ2-5, with D hard to call. The CDR3 length is 13 residues. Germline loops: CDR1 SNHLY, CDR2 FYNNEI. V was shortened by 3 bases and J by 3 bases, with 8 bases between the two germline ends. The CDR3 nucleotides are TGTGCCAGCAGTGATGCCTTAAAAGAGACCCAGTACTTC. Protein sequence: CASSDALKETQYF.

CDR3 amino acids: CASSPSHSGANVLTF. The CDR3 bases are TGTGCCAGCAGCCCATCCCACTCTGGGGCCAACGTCCTGACTTTC. This chain connects TRBV7-2 to TRBJ2-6; D gene ambiguous. The CDR3 runs to 15 residues. Looked up from germline, CDR1 is SGHTA and CDR2 is FQGNSA. V was cut by 5 bases and J by 0 bases, with 8 bases left in between.

The chain joins TRBV29-1 to TRBJ1-2; 10 nucleotides line up with TRBD1. The CDR3 extends over 14 amino acids. Germline V lookup: CDR1 SQVTM, CDR2 ANQGSEA. V lost 3 bases and J lost 2; bases outside the gene matches: 3. The CDR3 region is CSVEETGGNYGYTF. The CDR3 nucleotides read TGCAGCGTTGAGGAGACAGGGGGCAACTATGGCTACACCTTC.

The J gene is TRBJ2-3, the V gene TRBV28; 13 bases agree with TRBD2. The CDR3 sequence is 17 residues long. V trimming: 7 bases; J trimming: 3 bases; junction bases outside the gene matches: 10. Germline V gene data show CDR1 as MDHEN and CDR2 as SYDVKM. The CDR3 DNA reads as TGTGCCAGCACGCCCGGAGGACTAGCGGGAGTGACAGATACGCAGTATTTT. This translates into CASTPGGLAGVTDTQYF. Based on the CDR3 plus reference TRBV28 and TRBJ2-3, the full variable domain is DVKVTQSSRYLVKRTGEKVFLECVQDMDHENMFWYRQDPGLGLRLIYFSYDVKMKEKGDIPEGYSVSREKKERFSLILESASTNQTSMYLCASTPGGLAGVTDTQYFGPGTRLTVL.

This chain uses TRBV12-3 or TRBV12-4 with TRBJ2-4, with D perhaps matching TRBD1 (5 bases). V lost 8 bases, J lost 13 bases, and 15 bases lay in between. This CDR3 is built from 11 residues. The CDR3, as DNA: TGTGCCAGCGGGGCGGAGAGAAGGCAGTACTTC. This sequence encodes CASGAERRQYF.

The rearrangement links TRBV10-3 to TRBJ2-5; TRBD1 matches at 10 bases. Germline CDR1 reads ENHRY; CDR2 reads SYGVKD. J gave up 1 base and V 10 bases, and 6 bases lay outside the gene matches. This CDR3 has 14 amino acids. This chain's CDR3 is CASGTGAVQETQYF. The CDR3 DNA follows: TGTGCCAGCGGGACAGGGGCCGTCCAAGAGACCCAGTACTTC.

The genes are TRBV1 and TRBJ2-4; the table's D gene call, TRBD1, was not cross checked with the DNA. TRBV1 is reported as a pseudogene. This CDR3 spans 17 amino acids. The CDR3 protein is CTSSQGGLGTVLGEGYF. In DNA form, the CDR3 reads TGCACCAGCAGCCAAGGAGGGTTAGGGACAGTTCTAGGAGAGGGGTACTTC.

The J gene is TRBJ2-3, the V gene TRBV6-2 or TRBV6-3; 11 bases line up with TRBD2. The CDR3 contains 13 residues. V dropped 9 bases and J dropped 5; count of bases not matched to a gene: 4. The germline V gene has CDR1 MNHEY and CDR2 SVGEGT. The CDR3, as DNA: TGTGCCAGTAGCGGGAGGGCCGTAGATACGCAGTATTTT. It translates to CASSGRAVDTQYF.

The chain is built from TRBV7-8 and TRBJ1-5; D possibly corresponds to TRBD1 (6 bases). The germline gives CDR1 SGHVS, CDR2 FQNEAQ. With 2 bases removed from V and 2 bases from J, the gap between germline ends came to 13 bases. The CDR3 consists of 16 residues. DNA of the CDR3: TGTGCCAGCAGCTTAACGAGACAGGACGGCAATCAGCCCCAGCATTTT. It translates to CASSLTRQDGNQPQHF.

This clone was seen a single time. The V and J genes are TRBV10-3 and TRBJ2-7; 7 bases line up with TRBD2. Germline V gives CDR1 ENHRY, CDR2 SYGVKD. Trimming at V came to 0 bases and at J to 2 bases, leaving 4 bases not matched to a gene. The length of the CDR3 is 15 residues. CDR3 loop: CAISESTSATYEQYF. The CDR3, as DNA: TGTGCCATCAGTGAGTCAACTAGCGCGACCTACGAGCAGTACTTC.

The V call is TRBV5-1, the J call TRBJ2-3, with a tentative D call TRBD2 (5 bases). Per the germline V gene, CDR1 is SGHRS and CDR2 is YFSETQ. V was trimmed by 0 bases and J by 2 bases, leaving 10 bases between them. The CDR3 length is 15 residues. CDR3 in amino acids: CASSLDGVFTDTQYF. The CDR3 DNA sequence: TGCGCCAGCAGCTTGGACGGGGTCTTCACAGATACGCAGTATTTT.

The chain links TRBV10-1 to TRBJ2-1; TRBD2 matches 7 bases. The CDR3 spans 14 residues. Germline-derived CDR1 and CDR2 are WNHNN and SYGVQD (reference sequence). V shed 5 bases and J 6 bases; nucleotides not matched to a gene: 7. The CDR3 nucleotides read TGCGCCAGCAGTACTAGCGCGAGTGTCAATGAGCAGTTCTTC. Amino acid sequence: CASSTSASVNEQFF.

In this sample, this clone turned up once. The J gene is TRBJ1-2, the V gene TRBV19; TRBD1 agrees at 8 bases. Trimming removed 6 bases from V and 6 bases from J; junction bases left unmatched: 3. Germline V lookup: CDR1 LNHDA, CDR2 SQIVND (reference sequence). This CDR3 has 12 amino acids. The CDR3 loop is CASSRTGNGYTF. CDR3 in DNA: TGTGCCAGTAGCCGGACAGGGAATGGCTACACCTTC. Complete variable domain (other parts from reference TRBV19 and TRBJ1-2): DGGITQSPKYLFRKEGQNVTLSCEQNLNHDAMYWYRQDPGQGLRLIYYSQIVNDFQKGDIAEGYSVSREKKESFPLTVTSAQKNPTAFYLCASSRTGNGYTFGSGTRLTVV.

This clone occurred once. The chain couples TRBV28 to TRBJ1-1; the D is unclear. Trimming stripped 6 bases from V and 1 base from J, with 9 bases between. There are 13 residues in the CDR3. Per germline, CDR1 MDHEN and CDR2 SYDVKM. In DNA form, the CDR3 reads TGTGCCAGCAGCAGGCTGGCGAACACTGAAGCTTTCTTT. This translates into CASSRLANTEAFF.